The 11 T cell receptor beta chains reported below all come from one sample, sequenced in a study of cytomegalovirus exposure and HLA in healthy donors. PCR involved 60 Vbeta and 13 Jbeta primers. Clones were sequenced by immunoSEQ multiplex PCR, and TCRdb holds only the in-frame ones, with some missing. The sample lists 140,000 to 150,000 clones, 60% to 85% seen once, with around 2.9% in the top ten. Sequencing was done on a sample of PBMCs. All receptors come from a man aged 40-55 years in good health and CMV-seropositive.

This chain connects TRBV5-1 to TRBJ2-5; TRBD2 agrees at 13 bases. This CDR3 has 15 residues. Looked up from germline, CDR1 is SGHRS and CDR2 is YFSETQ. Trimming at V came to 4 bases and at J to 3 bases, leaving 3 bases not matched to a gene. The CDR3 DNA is TGCGCCAGCAGCAAGGGACTAGCGGGAAAAGAGACCCAGTACTTC. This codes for CASSKGLAGKETQYF.

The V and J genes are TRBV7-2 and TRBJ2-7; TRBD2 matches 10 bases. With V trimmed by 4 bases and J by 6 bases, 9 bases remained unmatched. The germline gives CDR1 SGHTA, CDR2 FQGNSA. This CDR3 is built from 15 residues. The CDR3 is CASSSPSGTSAEQYF. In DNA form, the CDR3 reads TGTGCCAGCAGCTCACCTTCCGGGACTAGCGCCGAGCAGTACTTC.

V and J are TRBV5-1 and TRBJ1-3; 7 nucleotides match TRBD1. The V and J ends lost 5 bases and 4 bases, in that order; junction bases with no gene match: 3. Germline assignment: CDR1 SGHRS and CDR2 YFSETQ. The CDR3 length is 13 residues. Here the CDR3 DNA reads TGCGCCAGCAGGACAGGGACGGGAAACACCATATATTTT. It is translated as CASRTGTGNTIYF.

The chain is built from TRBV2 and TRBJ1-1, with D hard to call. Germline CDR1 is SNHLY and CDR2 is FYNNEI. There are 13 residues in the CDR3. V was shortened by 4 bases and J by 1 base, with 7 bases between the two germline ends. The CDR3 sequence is CASSGRGNTEAFF. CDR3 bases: TGTGCCAGCAGTGGGAGAGGGAACACTGAAGCTTTCTTT.

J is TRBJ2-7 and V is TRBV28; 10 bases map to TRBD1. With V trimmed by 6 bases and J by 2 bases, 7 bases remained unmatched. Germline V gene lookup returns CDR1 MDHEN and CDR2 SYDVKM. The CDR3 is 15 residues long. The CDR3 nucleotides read TGTGCCAGCAGACCGACAGGGACAGGGGCCTACGAGCAGTACTTC. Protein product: CASRPTGTGAYEQYF.

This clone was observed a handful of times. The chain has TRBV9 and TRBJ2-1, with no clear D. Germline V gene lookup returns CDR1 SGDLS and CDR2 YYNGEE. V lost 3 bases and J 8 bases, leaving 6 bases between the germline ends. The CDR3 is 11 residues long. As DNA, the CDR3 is TGTGCCAGCAGCGGTGGAGATGAGCAGTTCTTC. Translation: CASSGGDEQFF.

CDR3 coding DNA: TGTGCCAGTAATGGGGGGGATCAGCCCCAGCATTTT. Its translation is CASNGGDQPQHF. The chain couples TRBV19 to TRBJ1-5; D may be TRBD1 (5 bases). V was cut by 7 bases and J by 5 bases, with 9 bases left in between. This CDR3 has 12 amino acids. Germline V gene data show CDR1 as LNHDA and CDR2 as SQIVND (reference sequence).

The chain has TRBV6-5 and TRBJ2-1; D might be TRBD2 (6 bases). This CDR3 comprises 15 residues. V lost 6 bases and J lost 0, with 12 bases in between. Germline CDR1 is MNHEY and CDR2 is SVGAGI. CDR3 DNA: TGTGCCAGCAGCAGGGACGGGAGCTCCTACAATGAGCAGTTCTTC. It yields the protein CASSRDGSSYNEQFF.

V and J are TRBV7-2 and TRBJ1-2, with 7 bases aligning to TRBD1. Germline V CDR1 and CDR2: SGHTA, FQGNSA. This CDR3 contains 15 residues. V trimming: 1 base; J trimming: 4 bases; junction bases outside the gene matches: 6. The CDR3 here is CASSLVPGQPYGYTF. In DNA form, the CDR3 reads TGTGCCAGCAGCTTAGTGCCGGGACAGCCCTATGGCTACACCTTC.

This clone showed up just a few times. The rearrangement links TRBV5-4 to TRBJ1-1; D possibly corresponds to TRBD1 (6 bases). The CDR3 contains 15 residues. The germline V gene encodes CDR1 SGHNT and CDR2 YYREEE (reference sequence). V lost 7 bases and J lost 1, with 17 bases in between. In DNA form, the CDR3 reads TGTGCCAGCCTCTCAGTAGGACAGCCGAACACTGAAGCTTTCTTT. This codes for CASLSVGQPNTEAFF.

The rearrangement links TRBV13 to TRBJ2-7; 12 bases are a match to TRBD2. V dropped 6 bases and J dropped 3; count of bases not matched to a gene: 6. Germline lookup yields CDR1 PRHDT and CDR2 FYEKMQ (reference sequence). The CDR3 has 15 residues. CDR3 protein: CASSQTSGGSYEQYF. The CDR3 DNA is TGTGCCAGCAGTCAGACTAGCGGGGGTAGCTACGAGCAGTACTTC.